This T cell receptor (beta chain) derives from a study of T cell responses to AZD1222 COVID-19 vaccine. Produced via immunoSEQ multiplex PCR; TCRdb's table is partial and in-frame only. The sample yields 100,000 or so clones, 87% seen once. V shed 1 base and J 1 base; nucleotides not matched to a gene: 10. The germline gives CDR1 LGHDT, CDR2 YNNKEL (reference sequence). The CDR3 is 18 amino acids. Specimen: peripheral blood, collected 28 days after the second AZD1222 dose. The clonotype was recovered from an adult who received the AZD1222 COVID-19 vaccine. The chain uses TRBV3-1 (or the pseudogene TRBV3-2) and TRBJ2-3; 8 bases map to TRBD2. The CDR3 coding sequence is TGTGCCAGCAGCCAAGGTCTCCCCCCAGCGGGAGGCACAGATACGCAGTATTTT. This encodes CASSQGLPPAGGTDTQYF.